This section outlines one TCR beta chain sequence together with its context. Antigen unknown. These data come from a study of T cell responses to AZD1222 COVID-19 vaccine. TCRdb's table, derived via immunoSEQ multiplex PCR, lists solely in-frame clones and lacks some. The top ten hold just over 5.5% of the sample, which has just under 90,000 clones, over 75% seen once. General study results and limits: Clonal diversity may have been underestimated, and the donors were mostly white British, with more females than males. Spike was spanned by vaccine-associated CD4 TCRs, with dominance at 160-218 and 743-854. Baseline serology detected seropositivity in only six or seven AZD1222 recipients.

CDR1 and CDR2 from the germline V gene are LGHDT and YNNKEL (reference sequence). The CDR3 extends over 18 amino acids. V lost 4 bases, J lost 0 bases, and 19 bases lay in between. This receptor was obtained from an adult who received the AZD1222 COVID-19 vaccine. The sample consisted of peripheral blood, taken 28 days after the second AZD1222 dose. This chain joins TRBV3-1 (or the pseudogene TRBV3-2) and TRBJ1-3; D possibly corresponds to TRBD1 (5 bases). CDR3 nucleotide sequence: TGTGCCAGCAGCCGCCTCCAAGAGGGCAGGGCCTCTGGAAACACCATATATTTT. It translates to CASSRLQEGRASGNTIYF.